The 5 T cell receptor beta chains presented below share a single source sample, sequenced in a study of blood T cell repertoires in COVID-19. Profiling relied on immunoSEQ multiplex PCR, and the TCRdb table lists in-frame clones only, not all of them. The table includes fewer than 180,000 clones, approximately 86% detected once. The sequenced sample consisted of peripheral blood. The receptors here all came from a man in his sixties or seventies with acute or convalescent COVID-19.

CDR3 region: CASSPDRGRNTIYF. The CDR3 nucleotides are TGTGCCAGCAGCCCGGACAGGGGTAGAAACACCATATATTTT. This rearrangement joins TRBV7-8 to TRBJ1-3, with TRBD1 matching over 9 bases. Losses at the gene ends were 5 bases for V and 5 bases for J; bases not matched to a gene: 4. Germline V lookup: CDR1 SGHVS, CDR2 FQNEAQ. This CDR3 has 14 amino acids.

V is TRBV29-1 and J is TRBJ1-2; D is perhaps TRBD1 (6 bases). CDR3 length: 11 residues. The V and J ends lost 6 bases and 5 bases respectively, with 10 bases between them. Germline V gene sequence: CDR1 SQVTM, CDR2 ANQGSEA. The CDR3 sequence is CSVNTGYGYTF. The DNA of the CDR3 is TGCAGCGTAAATACAGGGTATGGCTACACCTTC. Using reference TRBV29-1 and TRBJ1-2 for the parts outside the CDR3, the full variable domain is SAVISQKPSRDICQRGTSLTIQCQVDSQVTMMFWYRQQPGQSLTLIATANQGSEATYESGFVIDKFPISRPNLTFSTLTVSNMSPEDSSIYLCSVNTGYGYTFGSGTRLTVV.

The CDR3 sequence: CASSTSDRGRLGANVLTF. The CDR3 DNA reads as TGTGCCAGTAGTACCTCGGACAGGGGGCGACTTGGGGCCAACGTCCTGACTTTC. The gene calls are TRBV19 and TRBJ2-6; 11 positions match TRBD1. V lost 4 bases to trimming and J lost 3 bases; unmatched junction nucleotides: 8. The V gene's germline CDR1 is LNHDA and CDR2 SQIVND (reference sequence). The CDR3 length is 18 residues.

The chain employs TRBV18 and TRBJ2-5; D unclear. This CDR3 has 14 amino acids. Germline CDR1 is KGHSH and CDR2 is LQKENI. V was shortened by 2 bases and J by 2 bases, with 9 bases between the two germline ends. The CDR3 protein is CASSPSGLQETQYF. Here the CDR3 DNA reads TGTGCCAGCTCACCATCCGGGTTACAAGAGACCCAGTACTTC.

The chain uses TRBV5-4 and TRBJ1-1; 8 nucleotides agree with TRBD1. The length of the CDR3 is 12 residues. Looked up from germline, CDR1 is SGHNT and CDR2 is YYREEE (reference sequence). Trimming cost V 3 bases and J 5 bases; bases outside gene matches: 0. The CDR3 coding sequence is TGTGCCAGCAGCTACAGGGGGACTGAAGCTTTCTTT. It encodes CASSYRGTEAFF.